This T cell receptor beta chain was captured by sequencing in a study of human T cells and chemical hapten exposure. Across the whole study: The patient population, which was mostly female, had alopecia areata, totalis or universalis. Minor volume differences among pooled libraries chiefly drove per-sample TCR yield variation. Findings of the study overall: Sensitizing with DPC caused no change in TCRs above 1 in 1000 frequency. Expanded TCRs were compared with controls, and the expanded TCRs formed significantly more large CDR3 similarity clusters.

The germline V gene encodes CDR1 LGHNA and CDR2 YSLEER. The CDR3 has 14 residues. The V gene end was trimmed by 3 bases and the J gene end by 14 bases; junction bases not matched to a gene: 10. The table lists this clonotype with many counts. Antigen specificity is unknown. TCRdb processed the RACE reads anew with MiXCR; each CDR3 protein has one entry. The table shows 65,000 to 70,000 distinct CDR3 sequences, with about 10% occurring only once. Noted time point: pre-sensitization, week 0. Treatment described: therapeutic diphenylcyclopropenone sensitization with weekly scalp DPC. Sequencing was performed on whole blood, taken in connection with sensitization to the hapten diphenylcyclopropenone (DPC). The clonotype originates from a woman in her 50s with alopecia areata. Some clones in this sample may be carry-over from other donors' samples. The chain joins TRBV4-3 to TRBJ1-6; 7 positions match TRBD1. The CDR3 DNA sequence: TGCGCCAGCAGCCAGGACAGGTTATATTCGTCCCTCCACTTT. This translates into CASSQDRLYSSLHF.